The source of this T cell receptor (beta chain) is a study of beta chain features in type 1 diabetes. This CDR3 has 14 residues. V lost 7 bases, J lost 7 bases, and 12 bases stayed unmatched. The germline CDR1 and CDR2 sequences are SQVTM and ANQGSEA. Study results and caveats: Reads derived from cDNA could over-represent cells showing high TCR expression.

In regard to this clone: Antigen specificity is unknown.

Investigators reverse transcribed all isolated RNA, so they sequenced expressed TCRB transcripts. TCRdb keeps only in-frame clones here, not all; method: immunoSEQ multiplex PCR. Among 250,000 or so clones listed, over 65% were seen once. The source is a man aged 30 to 39 in good health. The sequencing sample was made of naive CD4+ T cells from blood. The chain uses TRBV29-1 and TRBJ2-3; 9 bases agree with TRBD2. In DNA form, the CDR3 reads TGCAGCGGCGGTAGAAGCGGGGGGTGGTATACGCAGTATTTT. It translates to CSGGRSGGWYTQYF.